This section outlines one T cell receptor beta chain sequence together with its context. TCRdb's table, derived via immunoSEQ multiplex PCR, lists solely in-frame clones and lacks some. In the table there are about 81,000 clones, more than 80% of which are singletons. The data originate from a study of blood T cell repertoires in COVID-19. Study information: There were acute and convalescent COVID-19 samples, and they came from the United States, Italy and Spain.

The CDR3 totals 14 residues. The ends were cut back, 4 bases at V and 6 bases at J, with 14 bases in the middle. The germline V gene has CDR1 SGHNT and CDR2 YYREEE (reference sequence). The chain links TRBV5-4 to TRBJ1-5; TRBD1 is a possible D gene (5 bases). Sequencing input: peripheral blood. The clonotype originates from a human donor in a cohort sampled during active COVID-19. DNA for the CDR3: TGTGCCAGCAGCGAATGGGGAAGGGGTCAGCCCCAGCATTTT. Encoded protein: CASSEWGRGQPQHF.